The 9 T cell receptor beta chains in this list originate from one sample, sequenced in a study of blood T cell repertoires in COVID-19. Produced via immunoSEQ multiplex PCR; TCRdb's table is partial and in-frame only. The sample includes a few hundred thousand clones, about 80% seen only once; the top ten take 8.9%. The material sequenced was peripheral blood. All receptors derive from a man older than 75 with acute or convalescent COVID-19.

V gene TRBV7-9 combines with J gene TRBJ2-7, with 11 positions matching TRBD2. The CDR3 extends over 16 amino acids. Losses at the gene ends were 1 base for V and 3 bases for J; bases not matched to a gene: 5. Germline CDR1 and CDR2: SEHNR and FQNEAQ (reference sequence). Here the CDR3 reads CASSLGLAGTIYEQYF. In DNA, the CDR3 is TGTGCCAGCAGCTTAGGACTAGCGGGAACTATCTACGAGCAGTACTTC.

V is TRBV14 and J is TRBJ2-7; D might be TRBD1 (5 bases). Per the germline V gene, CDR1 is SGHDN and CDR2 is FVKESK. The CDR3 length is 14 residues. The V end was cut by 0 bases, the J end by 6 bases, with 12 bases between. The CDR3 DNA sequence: TGTGCCAGCAGCCAAGAGTACAGGACCTCCGAGCAGTACTTC. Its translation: CASSQEYRTSEQYF.

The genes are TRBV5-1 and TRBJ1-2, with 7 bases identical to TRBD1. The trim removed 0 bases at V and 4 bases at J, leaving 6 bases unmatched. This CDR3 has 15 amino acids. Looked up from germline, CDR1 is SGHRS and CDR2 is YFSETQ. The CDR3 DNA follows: TGCGCCAGCAGCTTGGTTGGCAGGGGGGCCTATGGCTACACCTTC. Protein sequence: CASSLVGRGAYGYTF.

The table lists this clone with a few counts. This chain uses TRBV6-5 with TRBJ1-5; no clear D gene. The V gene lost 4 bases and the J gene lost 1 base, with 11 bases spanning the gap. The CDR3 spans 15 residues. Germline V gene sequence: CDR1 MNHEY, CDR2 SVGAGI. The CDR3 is CASSFNYQSNQPQHF. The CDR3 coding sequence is TGTGCCAGCAGTTTTAATTATCAGAGCAATCAGCCCCAGCATTTT.

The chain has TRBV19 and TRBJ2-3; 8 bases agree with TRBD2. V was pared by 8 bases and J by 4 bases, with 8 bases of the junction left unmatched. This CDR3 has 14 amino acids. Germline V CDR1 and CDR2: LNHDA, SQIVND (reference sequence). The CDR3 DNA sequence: TGTGCCAGTGCCCTGGGACTAGTATCAGATACGCAGTATTTT. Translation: CASALGLVSDTQYF. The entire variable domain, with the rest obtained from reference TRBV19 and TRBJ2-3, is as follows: DGGITQSPKYLFRKEGQNVTLSCEQNLNHDAMYWYRQDPGQGLRLIYYSQIVNDFQKGDIAEGYSVSREKKESFPLTVTSAQKNPTAFYLCASALGLVSDTQYFGPGTRLTVL.

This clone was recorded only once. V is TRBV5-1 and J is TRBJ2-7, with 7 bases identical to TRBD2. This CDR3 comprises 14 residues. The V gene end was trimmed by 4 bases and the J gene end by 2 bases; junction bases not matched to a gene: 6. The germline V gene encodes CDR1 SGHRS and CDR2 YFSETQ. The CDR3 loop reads CASSLVAGTYEQYF. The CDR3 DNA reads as TGCGCCAGCAGCCTCGTAGCGGGCACCTACGAGCAGTACTTC.

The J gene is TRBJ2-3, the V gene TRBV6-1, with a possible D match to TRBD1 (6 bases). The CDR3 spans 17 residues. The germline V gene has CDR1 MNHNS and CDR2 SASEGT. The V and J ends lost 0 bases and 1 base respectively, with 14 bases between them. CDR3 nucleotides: TGTGCCAGCAGTGAAGCTTCGGGCAGGGGAGGCACAGATACGCAGTATTTT. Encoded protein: CASSEASGRGGTDTQYF.

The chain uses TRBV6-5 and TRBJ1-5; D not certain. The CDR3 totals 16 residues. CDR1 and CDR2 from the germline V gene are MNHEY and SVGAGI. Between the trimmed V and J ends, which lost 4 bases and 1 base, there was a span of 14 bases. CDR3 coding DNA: TGTGCCAGCAGTTCCTCGGGTTTCGGGAGCAATCAGCCCCAGCATTTT. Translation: CASSSSGFGSNQPQHF.

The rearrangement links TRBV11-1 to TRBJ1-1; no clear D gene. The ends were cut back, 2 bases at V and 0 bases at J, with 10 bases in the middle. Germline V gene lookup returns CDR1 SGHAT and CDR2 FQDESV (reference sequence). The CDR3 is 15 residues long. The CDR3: CASSLNSLMNTEAFF. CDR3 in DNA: TGTGCCAGCAGCTTAAATAGTCTCATGAACACTGAAGCTTTCTTT.